This TCR beta chain was obtained from a study of Ad26.COV2.S vaccination and SARS-CoV-2 variants. As concerns this clone: The antigen is not known.

Whole-study findings and limits: Vaccinated individuals (as opposed to placebo recipients) had higher spike-specific TCR breadth. Reportedly, spike-specific CD8+ and CD4+ T cell responses achieved substantial breadth once vaccination had taken place.

V lost 6 bases, J lost 0 bases, and 4 bases stayed unmatched. Germline V gene sequence: CDR1 ENHRY, CDR2 SYGVKD. CDR3 length: 16 residues. Stated treatment: around 19 received Ad26.COV2.S at low or high dose, single or two shots; several received placebo; per-sample allocation not given. After the first vaccine or placebo injection, samples were drawn on day 63. Using immunoSEQ multiplex PCR, the repertoire was profiled, and TCRdb retains in-frame clones only, with some absent. The sample contains around 420,000 clones, approximately 87% of which appear only once. The rearrangement uses TRBV10-3 and TRBJ1-4; 10 positions match TRBD1. Specimen: peripheral blood, collected in a trial of Ad26.COV2.S vaccine versus placebo. This clonotype was sampled from a person aged 18-65 years who received the Ad26.COV2.S COVID-19 vaccine or a placebo. In nucleotides, the CDR3 is TGTGCCATCAGCCACGGACAGGGGGCAACTAATGAAAAACTGTTTTTT. As protein: CAISHGQGATNEKLFF.